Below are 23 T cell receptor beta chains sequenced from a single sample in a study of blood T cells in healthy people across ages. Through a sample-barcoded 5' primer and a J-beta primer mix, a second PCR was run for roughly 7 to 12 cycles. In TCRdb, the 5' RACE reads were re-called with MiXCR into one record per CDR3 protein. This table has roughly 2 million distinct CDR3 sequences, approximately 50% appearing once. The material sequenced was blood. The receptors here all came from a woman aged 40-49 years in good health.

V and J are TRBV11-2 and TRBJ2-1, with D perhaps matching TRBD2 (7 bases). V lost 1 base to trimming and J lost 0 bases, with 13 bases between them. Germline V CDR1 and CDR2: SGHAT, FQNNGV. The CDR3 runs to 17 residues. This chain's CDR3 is CASSLVTRGPSYNEQFF. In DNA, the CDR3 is TGTGCCAGCAGCTTAGTAACGCGGGGGCCCTCCTACAATGAGCAGTTCTTC.

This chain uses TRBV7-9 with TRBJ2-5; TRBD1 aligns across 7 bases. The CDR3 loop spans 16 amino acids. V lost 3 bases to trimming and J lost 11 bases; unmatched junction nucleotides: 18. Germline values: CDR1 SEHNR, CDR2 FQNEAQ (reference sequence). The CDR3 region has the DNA TGTGCCAGCAGCTTGACACAGGGGTCCTATCTGGATGAGCAGTACTTC. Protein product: CASSLTQGSYLDEQYF. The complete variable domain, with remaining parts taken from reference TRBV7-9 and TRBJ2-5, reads DTGVSQNPRHKITKRGQNVTFRCDPISEHNRLYWYRQTLGQGPEFLTYFQNEAQLEKSRLLSDRFSAERPKGSFSTLEIQRTEQGDSAMYLCASSLTQGSYLDEQYFGPGTRLLVL.

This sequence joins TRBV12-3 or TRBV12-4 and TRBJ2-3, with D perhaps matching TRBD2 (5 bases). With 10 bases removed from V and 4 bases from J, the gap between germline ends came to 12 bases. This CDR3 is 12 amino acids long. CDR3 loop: CANDGRADTQYF. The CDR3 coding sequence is TGTGCCAACGATGGGAGAGCAGATACGCAGTATTTT.

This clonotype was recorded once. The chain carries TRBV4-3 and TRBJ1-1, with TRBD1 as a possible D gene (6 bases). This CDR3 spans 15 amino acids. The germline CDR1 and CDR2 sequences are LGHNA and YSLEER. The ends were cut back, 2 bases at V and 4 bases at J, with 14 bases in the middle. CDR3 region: CASSQLSGRGTEAFF. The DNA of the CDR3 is TGCGCCAGCAGCCAACTTTCCGGCAGGGGCACTGAAGCTTTCTTT.

CDR3 DNA sequence: TGCAGTGCTCTAAGCGGGGGGGCCATTGATACGCAGTATTTT. It specifies CSALSGGAIDTQYF. This chain links TRBV20-1 with TRBJ2-3; 10 nucleotides agree with TRBD2. The V segment lost 5 bases and the J segment 6 bases; nucleotides outside the gene matches: 8. Germline values: CDR1 DFQATT, CDR2 SNEGSKA (reference sequence). The length of the CDR3 is 14 residues.

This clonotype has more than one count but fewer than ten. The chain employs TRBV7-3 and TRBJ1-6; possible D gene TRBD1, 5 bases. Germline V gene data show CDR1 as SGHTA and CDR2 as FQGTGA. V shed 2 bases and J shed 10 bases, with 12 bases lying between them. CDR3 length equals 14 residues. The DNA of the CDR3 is TGTGCCAGCAGCTTAGGCCAGGGAATGTCACCCCTCCACTTT. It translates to CASSLGQGMSPLHF.

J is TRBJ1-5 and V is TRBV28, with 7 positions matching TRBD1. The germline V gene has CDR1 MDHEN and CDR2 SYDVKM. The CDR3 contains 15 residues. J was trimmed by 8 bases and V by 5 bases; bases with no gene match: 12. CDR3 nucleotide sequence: TGTGCCAGCAGTCCCCCTCGACAGGGCTTTGAGCCCCAGCATTTT. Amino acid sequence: CASSPPRQGFEPQHF.

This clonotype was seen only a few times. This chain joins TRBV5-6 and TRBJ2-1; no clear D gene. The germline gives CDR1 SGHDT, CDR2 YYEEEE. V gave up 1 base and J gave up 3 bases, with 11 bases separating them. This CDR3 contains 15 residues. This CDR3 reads CASSLNYDDYNEQFF. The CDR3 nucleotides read TGTGCCAGCAGCTTGAATTACGACGACTACAATGAGCAGTTCTTC.

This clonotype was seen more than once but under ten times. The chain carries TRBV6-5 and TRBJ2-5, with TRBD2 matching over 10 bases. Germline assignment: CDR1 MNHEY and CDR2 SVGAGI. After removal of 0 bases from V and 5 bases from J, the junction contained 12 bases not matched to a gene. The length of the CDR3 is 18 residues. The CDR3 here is CASSYSTLAGVYLETQYF. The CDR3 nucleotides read TGTGCCAGCAGTTACTCGACCCTAGCGGGGGTCTACCTTGAGACCCAGTACTTC.

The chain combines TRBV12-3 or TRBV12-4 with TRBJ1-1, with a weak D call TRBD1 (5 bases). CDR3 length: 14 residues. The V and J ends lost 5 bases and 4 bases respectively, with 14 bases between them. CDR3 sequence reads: CASSPSRGVTEAFF. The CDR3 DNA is TGTGCCAGCAGTCCATCTCGGGGGGTCACTGAAGCTTTCTTT.

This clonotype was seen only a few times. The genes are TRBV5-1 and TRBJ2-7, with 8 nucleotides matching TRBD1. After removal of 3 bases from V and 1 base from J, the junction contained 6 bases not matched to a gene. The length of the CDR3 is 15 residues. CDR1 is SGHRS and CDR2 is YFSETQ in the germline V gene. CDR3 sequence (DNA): TGCGCCAGCAGCTATGGACAGGGTCCTTCCTACGAGCAGTACTTC. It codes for CASSYGQGPSYEQYF.

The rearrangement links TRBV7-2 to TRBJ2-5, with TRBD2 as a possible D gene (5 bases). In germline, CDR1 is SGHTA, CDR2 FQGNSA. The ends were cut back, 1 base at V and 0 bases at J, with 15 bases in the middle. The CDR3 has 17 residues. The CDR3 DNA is TGTGCCAGCAGCTTAGGACACCGAGGGCCGTACCAAGAGACCCAGTACTTC. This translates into CASSLGHRGPYQETQYF.

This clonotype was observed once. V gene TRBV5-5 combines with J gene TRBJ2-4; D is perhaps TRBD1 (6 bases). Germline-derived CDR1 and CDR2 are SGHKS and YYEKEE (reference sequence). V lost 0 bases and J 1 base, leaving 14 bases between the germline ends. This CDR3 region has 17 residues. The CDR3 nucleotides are TGTGCCAGCAGCTTGGAAGTGGGGGCAGGGGCCAAAAACATTCAGTACTTC. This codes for CASSLEVGAGAKNIQYF.

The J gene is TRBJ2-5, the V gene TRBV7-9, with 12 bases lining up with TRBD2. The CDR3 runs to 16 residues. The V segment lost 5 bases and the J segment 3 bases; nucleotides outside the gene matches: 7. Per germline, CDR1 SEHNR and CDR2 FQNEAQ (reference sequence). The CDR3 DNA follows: TGTGCCAGCAGCGCCACTAGCGGGGGGCCCAAAGAGACCCAGTACTTC. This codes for CASSATSGGPKETQYF.

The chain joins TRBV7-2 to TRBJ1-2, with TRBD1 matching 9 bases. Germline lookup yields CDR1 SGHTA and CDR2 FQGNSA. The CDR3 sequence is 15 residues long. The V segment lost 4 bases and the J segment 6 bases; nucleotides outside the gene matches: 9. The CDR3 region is CASSSTGGARNGYTF. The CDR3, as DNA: TGTGCCAGCAGCTCAACAGGGGGCGCCCGGAATGGCTACACCTTC.

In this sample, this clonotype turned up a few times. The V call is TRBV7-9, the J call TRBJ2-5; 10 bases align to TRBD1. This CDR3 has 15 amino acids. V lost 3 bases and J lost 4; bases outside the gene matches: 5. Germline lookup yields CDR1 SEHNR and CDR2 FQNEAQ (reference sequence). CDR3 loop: CASSFGTGDLETQYF. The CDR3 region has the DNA TGTGCCAGCAGCTTTGGGACAGGGGATCTAGAGACCCAGTACTTC.

CDR3 nucleotides: TGTGCCAGCAGCCCTACCCGACAGGACCCCTATGGCTACACCTTC. Encoded protein: CASSPTRQDPYGYTF. V and J are TRBV5-5 and TRBJ1-2; tentatively, D is TRBD1 (6 bases). CDR1 is SGHKS, CDR2 YYEKEE, per germline (reference sequence). The CDR3 is made up of 15 amino acids. V was cut by 4 bases and J by 4 bases, with 17 bases left in between.

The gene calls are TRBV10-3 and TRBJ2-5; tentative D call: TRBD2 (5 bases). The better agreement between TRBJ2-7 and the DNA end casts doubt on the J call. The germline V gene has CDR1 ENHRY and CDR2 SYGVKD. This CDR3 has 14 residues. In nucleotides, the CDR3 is TGTGCCATCAGTCCAGGAGGAGGCGATGACGAGCAGTACTTC. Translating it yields CAISPGGGDDEQYF.

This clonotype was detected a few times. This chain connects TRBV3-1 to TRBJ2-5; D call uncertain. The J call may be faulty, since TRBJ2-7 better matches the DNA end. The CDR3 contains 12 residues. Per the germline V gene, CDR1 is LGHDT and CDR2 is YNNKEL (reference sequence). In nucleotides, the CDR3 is TGTGCCAGCAGCCAGGGTTTTGACGAGCAGTACTTC. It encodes CASSQGFDEQYF.

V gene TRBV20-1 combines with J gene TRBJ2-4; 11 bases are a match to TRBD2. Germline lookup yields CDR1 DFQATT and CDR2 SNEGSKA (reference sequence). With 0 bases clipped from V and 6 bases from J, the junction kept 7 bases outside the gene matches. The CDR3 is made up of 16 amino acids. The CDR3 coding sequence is TGCAGTGCTAGAGAAGTGACTAGCGGGGATAGAAACATTCAGTACTTC. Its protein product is CSAREVTSGDRNIQYF.

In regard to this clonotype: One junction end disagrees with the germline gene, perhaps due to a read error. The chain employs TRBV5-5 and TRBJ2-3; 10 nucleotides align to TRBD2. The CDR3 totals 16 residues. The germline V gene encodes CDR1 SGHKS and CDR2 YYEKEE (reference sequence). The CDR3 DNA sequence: TGTGCCAGCAGCTTGGGTGCTAGCGGGGGCACAGGTACGCAGTATTTT. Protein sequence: CASSLGASGGTGTQYF.

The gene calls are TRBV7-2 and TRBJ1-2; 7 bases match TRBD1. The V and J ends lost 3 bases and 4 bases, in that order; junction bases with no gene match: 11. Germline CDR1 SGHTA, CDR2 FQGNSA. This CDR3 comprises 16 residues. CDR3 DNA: TGTGCCAGCAGCTTTCGGGACAGCCTCTTTGGCTATGGCTACACCTTC. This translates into CASSFRDSLFGYGYTF.

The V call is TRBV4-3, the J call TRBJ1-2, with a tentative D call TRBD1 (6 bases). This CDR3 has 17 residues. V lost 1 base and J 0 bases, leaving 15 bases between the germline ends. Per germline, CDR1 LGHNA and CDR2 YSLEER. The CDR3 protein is CASSQARGGSTNYGYTF. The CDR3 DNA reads TGCGCCAGCAGCCAAGCCCGGGGGGGCAGCACTAACTATGGCTACACCTTC.